The entry below gives a single TCR beta chain sequence along with its context. Its matching antigen is unknown. The data derive from a study of shared clonotypes between healthy human individuals. About the research overall: Each donor had three CD4 naive, three CD4 memory, two CD8 naive and one CD8 memory plate. Study observations and caveats: Generation probability values for non-shared clonotypes were lower than those for clonotypes shared by all four donors. Sorted-subset sequencing, rarefaction showed, was incomplete despite large depth.

Trimming removed 5 bases from V and 5 bases from J, with 16 bases in between. The V gene's germline CDR1 is MDHEN and CDR2 SYDVKM. The CDR3 is 15 residues long. Libraries were prepared by immunoSEQ multiplex PCR; TCRdb keeps only in-frame clonotypes and omits some of them. The sample lists a few million clones; around 93% were seen once. Positively selected for CCR7, the CD45RO-negative cells used as naive CD8 cells excluded terminally differentiated effector memory CD45RA+ cells. The chain carries TRBV28 and TRBJ1-5; D remains ambiguous. The sequence came from a man younger than 35 in good health. Some clones in this sample may be carry-over from other donors' samples. Sequenced: naive CD8+ T cells from PBMCs. The CDR3: CASSTQRQPHQPQHF. The CDR3 nucleotides are TGTGCCAGCAGTACCCAAAGGCAGCCGCATCAGCCCCAGCATTTT. The whole variable domain, remainder taken from reference TRBV28 and TRBJ1-5, is DVKVTQSSRYLVKRTGEKVFLECVQDMDHENMFWYRQDPGLGLRLIYFSYDVKMKEKGDIPEGYSVSREKKERFSLILESASTNQTSMYLCASSTQRQPHQPQHFGDGTRLSIL.